This T cell receptor beta chain was recorded in a study of blood T cell repertoires in COVID-19 (dated by TCRdb to about 2020). At the level of the whole study: Collaborator samples came from the United States, Italy and Spain and covered acute and convalescent phases of COVID-19. The prospective study material was composed of cDNA or gDNA derived from T cells, B-cell-depleted T cells, or PBMCs. Deeply sampled blood TCRbeta repertoires from subjects exposed to, actively infected with, or recovered from COVID-19 were included in the dataset. The repertoires were released in a freely available public database meant as a resource for research on the immune response to SARS-CoV-2. The samples were drawn from two sources: the first 160 participants of the ongoing ImmuneRACE study, and 1,000 to 1,500 subjects contributed by 6 global collaborators. Nearly every sample came with metadata listing a de-identified subject ID, COVID-19 status, age in years and sex. Where available, HLA class I and class II types were taken from metadata supplied by the sample provider and were not determined by assay-based typing.

The collaborating institutions used their own protocols to collect whole blood in K2EDTA tubes. Collaborator samples were shipped for TCRbeta analysis as frozen whole blood, isolated PBMCs, or DNA extracted from either sample type. On this clone itself: Its cognate antigen has yet to be identified. No base quality information exists; no much larger clone differs at one position.

What the research found in general, with its limitations: The quantity of clinical and demographic metadata differed by source and by participant and was supplied without curation.

Taken from cysteine to phenylalanine, the CDR3 has 17 residues. Here the CDR3 DNA is all that survives: 51 bases in frame from base 1. A distance of 17 bases separates the germline ends of V and J, which lose 2 bases and 1 base respectively. CDR1 and CDR2 were assigned from the germline V gene as SNHLY and FYNNEI. TCRbeta CDR3 regions were amplified from genomic DNA using the immunoSEQ Assay, a bias-controlled multiplex PCR. The published analysis was carried out like this. The number of nucleated cells in each sample was estimated by amplification of reference gene primers within the assay. To quantify the absolute abundance of each unique TCRbeta CDR3 rearrangement, sequence reads were collapsed and filtered. For each sample, productive Simpson clonality was calculated as the square root of Simpson's diversity index over productive rearrangements. TCRdb's version of the immuneACCESS table is confined to in-frame rearrangements and falls short of the full clone set. An unresolved V gene accounts for under half of the shortfall where checked; the remainder is of unknown origin. The DNA was the basis for D and trimming; V, J and clone size are from that table. A total of 150,000 to 200,000 clones appear in this sample, approximately 89% of them only once. Less than 3.5% of the sample belongs to the ten largest clones.

The source material was peripheral blood. The source of this sequence is a man in his sixties or seventies with acute or convalescent COVID-19. The V and J genes are TRBV2 and TRBJ1-2, with no reliable assignment of the D segment. The CDR3 in this case is CASSELSSGRVNYGYTF. Here is the DNA: TGTGCCAGCAGTGAACTGAGCAGTGGCCGGGTTAACTATGGCTACACCTTC. Extended through the reference TRBV2 and TRBJ1-2 proteins, this CDR3 yields the full variable domain: EPEVTQTPSHQVTQMGQEVILRCVPISNHLYFYWYRQILGQKVEFLVSFYNNEISEKSEIFDDQFSVERPDGSNFTLKIRSTKLEDSAMYFCASSELSSGRVNYGYTFGSGTRLTVV.